The TCR beta chain under discussion was sequenced for a study of beta chain features in type 1 diabetes. Across the study: All of the samples together had approximately 100,000,000 sorted cells examined. Study findings and constraints: Shortening of TCRB CDR3s, moderate but significant, appeared in all four CD4+ subsets of Type 1 diabetes patients. Patients with type 1 diabetes carried fewer insertions and had more deletions at their VDJ junctions.

There are a few counts of this clone. Its antigen is not known. Investigators reverse transcribed all isolated RNA, so they sequenced expressed TCRB transcripts. Roughly 3.6 million reads per sample were averaged for naive, central memory and regulatory samples. Some clones are missing from TCRdb's copy, which holds only in-frame ones; the method was immunoSEQ multiplex PCR. Of 50,000 or so clones in the sample, around 45% were seen once. V trimming: 5 bases; J trimming: 3 bases; junction bases outside the gene matches: 7. The CDR3 length is 15 residues. Germline V gives CDR1 SEHNR, CDR2 FQNEAQ (reference sequence).

V is TRBV7-9 and J is TRBJ2-7; 10 nucleotides match TRBD2. This receptor was obtained from a man aged 30 to 39 with type 1 diabetes. The sequenced sample consisted of Tregs from blood. The CDR3 is CASSPSGGVVYEQYF. DNA for the CDR3: TGTGCCAGCAGCCCCAGCGGGGGGGTCGTCTACGAGCAGTACTTC. Based on the CDR3 plus reference TRBV7-9 and TRBJ2-7, the full variable domain is DTGVSQNPRHKITKRGQNVTFRCDPISEHNRLYWYRQTLGQGPEFLTYFQNEAQLEKSRLLSDRFSAERPKGSFSTLEIQRTEQGDSAMYLCASSPSGGVVYEQYFGPGTRLTVT.